The rows below give T cell receptor beta chains drawn from one sample of a study of blood T cell repertoires in COVID-19. Using immunoSEQ multiplex PCR, the repertoire was profiled, and TCRdb retains in-frame clones only, with some absent. This sample has 100,000 to 150,000 clones, with 70% to 90% found just once. Material: peripheral blood. These TCRs come from a human donor in a cohort sampled during active COVID-19. The CDR3 runs from the conserved cysteine through the conserved F or W. D genes are given only for firm matches. Some rows have no size entry. The others give once, few or many, or a class for an expanded clone.

TRBV14,TRBD2,NA,TRBJ2-3,CASSQYSGRPYTDTQYF,TGTGCCAGCAGCCAATATAGCGGGAGGCCATACACAGATACGCAGTATTTT
TRBV28,TRBD1,many,TRBJ2-5,CASSFRGSDQETQYF,TGTGCCAGCAGTTTCAGGGGGTCGGACCAAGAGACCCAGTACTTC
TRBV9,TRBD1,NA,TRBJ1-1,CASSEGQRTEAFF,TGTGCCAGCAGCGAGGGACAGCGCACTGAAGCTTTCTTT
TRBV5-1,TRBD1,NA,TRBJ1-3,CASSLNTGVGNTIYF,TGCGCCAGCAGCTTAAACACAGGGGTCGGAAACACCATATATTTT
TRBV11-3,TRBD2,NA,TRBJ2-1,CASSPGLAGGDEQFF,TGTGCCAGCAGCCCAGGACTAGCGGGGGGGGATGAGCAGTTCTTC
TRBV19,TRBD2,NA,TRBJ2-1,CASSIRGDNEQFF,TGTGCCAGTAGTATCCGGGGGGACAATGAGCAGTTCTTC
TRBV11-2,NA,NA,TRBJ2-1,CASSFLGGGKGEQFF,TGTGCCAGCAGCTTCCTCGGGGGAGGAAAGGGTGAGCAGTTCTTC
TRBV7-2,TRBD1,NA,TRBJ1-5,CASSGDRDQPQHF,TGTGCCAGCAGCGGGGACAGGGACCAGCCCCAGCATTTT
TRBV7-9,NA,NA,TRBJ2-2,CASSLEGAGELFF,TGTGCCAGCAGCCTGGAAGGGGCCGGGGAGCTGTTTTTT
TRBV11-2,TRBD1,once,TRBJ1-2,CASSLVGNRGKDYGYTF,TGTGCCAGCAGCTTAGTAGGGAACAGGGGCAAGGACTATGGCTACACCTTC
TRBV3-1/TRBV3-2,TRBD1,NA,TRBJ2-1,CASSQGTGLADGGGEQFF,TGTGCCAGCAGCCAAGGGACAGGGTTAGCGGATGGGGGTGGTGAGCAGTTCTTC
TRBV11-2,NA,NA,TRBJ1-5,CASSFLNQPQHF,TGTGCCAGCAGCTTCTTAAATCAGCCCCAGCATTTT
TRBV7-9,NA,NA,TRBJ2-3,CASSLEGVGTDTQYF,TGTGCCAGCAGCTTAGAGGGGGTGGGCACAGATACGCAGTATTTT
TRBV29-1,TRBD1,NA,TRBJ2-2,CSGGQINTGELFF,TGCAGCGGGGGACAGATAAACACCGGGGAGCTGTTTTTT
TRBV5-1,NA,NA,TRBJ2-5,CASSFSSLKETQYF,TGCGCCAGCAGCTTTAGTTCACTTAAAGAGACCCAGTACTTC
TRBV12-5,TRBD1,NA,TRBJ2-5,CASGANRGYGETQYF,TGTGCTAGTGGTGCGAACAGGGGTTATGGAGAGACCCAGTACTTC
TRBV19,NA,NA,TRBJ1-1,CASSISGLDEAFF,TGTGCCAGTAGTATATCGGGGTTGGATGAAGCTTTCTTT
TRBV7-2,TRBD1,NA,TRBJ1-5,CASTTGANQPQHF,TGTGCCAGCACCACAGGGGCCAATCAGCCCCAGCATTTT
TRBV3-1/TRBV3-2,TRBD2,NA,TRBJ2-7,CASSPRLAGASSYEQYF,TGTGCCAGCAGCCCCCGACTAGCGGGGGCCAGCTCCTACGAGCAGTACTTC
TRBV21-1,NA,NA,TRBJ2-3,CASSKKDRWRTDTQYF,TGTGCCAGCAGCAAAAAGGACAGGTGGAGGACAGATACGCAGTATTTT
TRBV2,TRBD2,NA,TRBJ2-3,CASAEAGGSDTQYF,TGTGCCAGCGCCGAAGCCGGGGGGAGCGATACGCAGTATTTT
TRBV19,NA,NA,TRBJ1-1,CASSVTVNTEAFF,TGTGCCAGTAGTGTAACAGTGAACACTGAAGCTTTCTTT
TRBV5-1,TRBD1,NA,TRBJ2-1,CASSLQPGQGNNEQFF,TGCGCCAGCAGCTTGCAACCGGGACAGGGGAACAATGAGCAGTTCTTC
TRBV29-1,NA,NA,TRBJ2-1,CSVRTASYNEQFF,TGCAGCGTTAGGACTGCATCCTACAATGAGCAGTTCTTC
TRBV30,TRBD2,NA,TRBJ2-7,CAWSVGSGGANEQYF,TGTGCCTGGAGTGTAGGTAGCGGGGGGGCGAACGAGCAGTACTTC